This T cell receptor (beta chain) was captured in a study of glioma-infiltrating T cells. Study results and limitations: Above-expected tissue-blood divergence occurred in all gliomas, most in low-grade ones.

The ends were cut back, 1 base at V and 6 bases at J, with 7 bases in the middle. Germline V gene data show CDR1 as LGHDT and CDR2 as YNNKEL (reference sequence). This CDR3 region has 13 residues. The iRepertoire nested amplicon-rescue multiplex PCR amplified TCR alpha and beta CDR3s from RNA. TCRdb re-called the multiplex PCR reads through MiXCR, storing one row per CDR3 protein. There are 85,000 to 110,000 distinct CDR3 sequences in the sample; around 31% occur only once, and 44% lies in the top ten. This clonotype has ten or more counts. Antigen specificity is unknown. Specimen: glioma tissue, nonneoplastic brain tissue, or PBMCs (not recorded which). This clonotype originated in a human donor with low-grade glioma or glioblastoma, undergoing nonglioma brain surgery, or in good health (not recorded which). The chain employs TRBV3-1 and TRBJ2-1; D remains unclear. CDR3 in DNA: TGTGCCAGCAGCCAAGCGGGCGGCAATGAGCAGTTCTTC. It is translated as CASSQAGGNEQFF.